The clone carrying this TCR beta chain was counted only a few times. This specimen belongs to a study of T cells in Graves' hyperthyroidism and ophthalmopathy. CDR1 and CDR2 (germline): SQVTM, ANQGSEA. The CDR3 is made up of 18 amino acids. The V gene end was trimmed by 5 bases and the J gene end by 2 bases; junction bases not matched to a gene: 14. TCR beta CDR3 region amplification was performed from RNA transcripts. Carried out on the TCR CDR3, a first-round RT-PCR used the HTBI primer set. TCRdb reprocessed the multiplex PCR reads via MiXCR and lists one record per CDR3 protein. The table has 650,000 to 750,000 distinct CDR3 sequences, around 15% seen once. Any patient presenting with uncontrolled infection, other autoimmune disease, pregnancy or lactation was left out. This sample holds PBMCs from approximately 10 ml fresh peripheral blood.

The material sequenced was blood. This TCR came from a woman younger than 30 with Graves' hyperthyroidism. The chain uses TRBV29-1 and TRBJ2-1, with 11 bases that match TRBD2. The CDR3 region is CSVTSTELAGGPYNEQFF. The DNA of the CDR3 is TGCAGCGTTACTTCCACAGAGCTAGCGGGAGGCCCCTACAATGAGCAGTTCTTC.